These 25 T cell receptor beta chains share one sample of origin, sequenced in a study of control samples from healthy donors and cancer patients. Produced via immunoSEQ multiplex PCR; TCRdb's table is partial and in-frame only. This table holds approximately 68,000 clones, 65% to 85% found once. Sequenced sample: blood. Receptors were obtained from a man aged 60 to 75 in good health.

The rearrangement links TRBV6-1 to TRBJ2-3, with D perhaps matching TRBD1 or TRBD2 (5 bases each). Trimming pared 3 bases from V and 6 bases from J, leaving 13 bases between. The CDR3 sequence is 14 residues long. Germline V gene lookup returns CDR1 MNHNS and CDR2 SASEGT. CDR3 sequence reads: CASSDWGSKDTQYF. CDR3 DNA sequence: TGTGCCAGCAGTGATTGGGGGAGTAAGGATACGCAGTATTTT.

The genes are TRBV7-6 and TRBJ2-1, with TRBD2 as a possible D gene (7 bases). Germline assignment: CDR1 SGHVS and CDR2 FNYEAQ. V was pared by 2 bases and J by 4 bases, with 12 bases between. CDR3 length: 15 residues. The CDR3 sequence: CASSLSRGGYNEQFF. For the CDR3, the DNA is TGTGCCAGCAGCTTAAGTAGGGGGGGATACAATGAGCAGTTCTTC.

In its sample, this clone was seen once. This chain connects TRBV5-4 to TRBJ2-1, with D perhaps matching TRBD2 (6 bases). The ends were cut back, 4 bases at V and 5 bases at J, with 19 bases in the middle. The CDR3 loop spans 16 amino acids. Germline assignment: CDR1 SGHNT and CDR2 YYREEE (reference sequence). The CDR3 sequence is CASSRSAGGLNNEQFF. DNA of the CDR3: TGTGCCAGCAGCAGAAGCGCTGGAGGGCTAAACAATGAGCAGTTCTTC.

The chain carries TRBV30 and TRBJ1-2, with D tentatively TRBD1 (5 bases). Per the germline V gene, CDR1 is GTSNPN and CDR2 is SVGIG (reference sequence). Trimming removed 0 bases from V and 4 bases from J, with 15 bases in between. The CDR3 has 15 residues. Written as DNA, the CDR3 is TGTGCCTGGAGTGTACATGGGGGATGGACCTATGGCTACACCTTC. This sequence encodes CAWSVHGGWTYGYTF.

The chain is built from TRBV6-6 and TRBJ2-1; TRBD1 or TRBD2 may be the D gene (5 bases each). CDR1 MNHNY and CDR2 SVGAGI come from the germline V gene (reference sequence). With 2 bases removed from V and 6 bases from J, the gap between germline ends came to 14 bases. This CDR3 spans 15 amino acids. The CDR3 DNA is TGTGCCAGCAGTTACGGACTTGGGGCGACCAATGAGCAGTTCTTC. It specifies CASSYGLGATNEQFF.

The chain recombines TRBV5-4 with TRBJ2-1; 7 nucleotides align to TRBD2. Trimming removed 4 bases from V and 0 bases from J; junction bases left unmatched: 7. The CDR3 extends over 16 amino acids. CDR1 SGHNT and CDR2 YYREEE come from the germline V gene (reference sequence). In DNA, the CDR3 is TGTGCCAGCAGCCCACTAGCGCCCAGCTCCTACAATGAGCAGTTCTTC. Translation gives CASSPLAPSSYNEQFF.

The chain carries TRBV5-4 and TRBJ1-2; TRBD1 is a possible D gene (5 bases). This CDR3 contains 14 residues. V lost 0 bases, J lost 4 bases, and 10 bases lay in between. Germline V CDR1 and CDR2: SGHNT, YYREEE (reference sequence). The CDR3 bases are TGTGCCAGCAGCTTGGGTGCAGGGACCTATGGCTACACCTTC. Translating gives CASSLGAGTYGYTF. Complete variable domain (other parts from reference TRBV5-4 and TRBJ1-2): ETGVTQSPTHLIKTRGQQVTLRCSSQSGHNTVSWYQQALGQGPQFIFQYYREEENGRGNFPPRFSGLQFPNYSSELNVNALELDDSALYLCASSLGAGTYGYTFGSGTRLTVV.

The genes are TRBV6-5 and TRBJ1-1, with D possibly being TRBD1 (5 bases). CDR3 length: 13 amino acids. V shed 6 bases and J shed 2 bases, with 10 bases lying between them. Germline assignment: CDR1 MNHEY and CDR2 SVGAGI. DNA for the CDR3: TGTGCCAGCAGATGGACACAAAACACTGAAGCTTTCTTT. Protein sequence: CASRWTQNTEAFF.

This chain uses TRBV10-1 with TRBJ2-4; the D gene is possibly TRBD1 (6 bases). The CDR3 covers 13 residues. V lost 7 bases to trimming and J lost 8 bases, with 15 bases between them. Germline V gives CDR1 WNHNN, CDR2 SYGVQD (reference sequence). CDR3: CASNSRDMDIQYF. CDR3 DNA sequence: TGCGCCAGCAATTCTAGGGACATGGACATTCAGTACTTC.

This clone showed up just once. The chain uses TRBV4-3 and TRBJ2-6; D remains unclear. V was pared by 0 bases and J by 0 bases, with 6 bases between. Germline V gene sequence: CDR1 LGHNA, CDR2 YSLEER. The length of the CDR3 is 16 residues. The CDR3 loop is CASSQDIGSGANVLTF. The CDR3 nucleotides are TGCGCCAGCAGCCAAGATATTGGCTCTGGGGCCAACGTCCTGACTTTC.

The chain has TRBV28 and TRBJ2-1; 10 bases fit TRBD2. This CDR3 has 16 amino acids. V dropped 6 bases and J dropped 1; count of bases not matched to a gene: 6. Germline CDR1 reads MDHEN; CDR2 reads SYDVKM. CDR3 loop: CASRKAGGVSYNEQFF. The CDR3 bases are TGTGCCAGCAGGAAAGCGGGAGGGGTATCCTACAATGAGCAGTTCTTC. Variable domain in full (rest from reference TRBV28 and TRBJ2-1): DVKVTQSSRYLVKRTGEKVFLECVQDMDHENMFWYRQDPGLGLRLIYFSYDVKMKEKGDIPEGYSVSREKKERFSLILESASTNQTSMYLCASRKAGGVSYNEQFFGPGTRLTVL.

This CDR3 reads CASRLSVNTEAFF. The DNA of the CDR3 is TGTGCCAGCAGACTCAGTGTGAACACTGAAGCTTTCTTT. The chain combines TRBV5-8 with TRBJ1-1; D call uncertain. The V gene lost 5 bases and the J gene lost 0 bases, with 8 bases spanning the gap. This CDR3 is 13 amino acids long. CDR1 SGHTS and CDR2 YDEGEE come from the germline V gene.

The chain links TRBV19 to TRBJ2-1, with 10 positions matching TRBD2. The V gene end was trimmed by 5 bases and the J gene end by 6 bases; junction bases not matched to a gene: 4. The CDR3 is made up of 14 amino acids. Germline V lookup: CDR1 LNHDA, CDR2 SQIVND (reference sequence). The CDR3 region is CASSPSGRVNEQFF. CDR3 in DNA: TGTGCCAGTAGTCCCAGCGGGAGGGTCAATGAGCAGTTCTTC.

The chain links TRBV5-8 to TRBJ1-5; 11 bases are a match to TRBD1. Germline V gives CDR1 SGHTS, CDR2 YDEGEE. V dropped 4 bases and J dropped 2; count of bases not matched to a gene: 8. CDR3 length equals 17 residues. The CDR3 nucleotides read TGTGCCAGCAGCCGCGGACAGGGGGCTAGGGGCAATCAGCCCCAGCATTTT. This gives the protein CASSRGQGARGNQPQHF.

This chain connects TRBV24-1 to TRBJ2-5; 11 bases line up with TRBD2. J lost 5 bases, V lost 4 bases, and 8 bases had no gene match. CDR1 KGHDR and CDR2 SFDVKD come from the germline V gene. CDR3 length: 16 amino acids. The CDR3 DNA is TGTGCCACCAGTGACCCAACTAGCGGGGGATGGGAGACCCAGTACTTC. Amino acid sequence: CATSDPTSGGWETQYF.

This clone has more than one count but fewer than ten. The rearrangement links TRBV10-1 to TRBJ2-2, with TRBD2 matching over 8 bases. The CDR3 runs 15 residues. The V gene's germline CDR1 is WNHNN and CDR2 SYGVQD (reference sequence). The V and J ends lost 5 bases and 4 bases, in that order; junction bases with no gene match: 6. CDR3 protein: CASSRLAIGTGELFF. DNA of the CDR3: TGCGCCAGCAGTCGACTAGCGATTGGCACCGGGGAGCTGTTTTTT.

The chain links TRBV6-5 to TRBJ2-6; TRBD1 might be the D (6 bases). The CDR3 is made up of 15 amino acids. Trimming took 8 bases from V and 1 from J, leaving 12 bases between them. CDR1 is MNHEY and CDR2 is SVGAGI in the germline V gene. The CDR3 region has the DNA TGTGCCAGCTCCTTCCAGGGGTCTGGGGCCAACGTCCTGACTTTC. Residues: CASSFQGSGANVLTF.

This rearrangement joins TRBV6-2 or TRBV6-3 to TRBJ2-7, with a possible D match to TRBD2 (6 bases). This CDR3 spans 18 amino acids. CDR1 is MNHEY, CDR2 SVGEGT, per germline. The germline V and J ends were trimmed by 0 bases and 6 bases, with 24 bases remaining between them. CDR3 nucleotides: TGTGCCAGCAGTTACTCGTTTTCTTGGCGGGGAGGAGGAATCGAGCAGTACTTC. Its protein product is CASSYSFSWRGGGIEQYF.

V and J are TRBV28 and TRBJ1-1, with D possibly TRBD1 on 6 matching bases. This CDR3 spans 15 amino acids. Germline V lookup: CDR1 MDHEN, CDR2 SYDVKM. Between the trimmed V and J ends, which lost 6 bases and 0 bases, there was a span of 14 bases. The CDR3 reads CASRPLAGVNTEAFF. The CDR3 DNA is TGTGCCAGCAGACCCCTCGCAGGGGTGAACACTGAAGCTTTCTTT.

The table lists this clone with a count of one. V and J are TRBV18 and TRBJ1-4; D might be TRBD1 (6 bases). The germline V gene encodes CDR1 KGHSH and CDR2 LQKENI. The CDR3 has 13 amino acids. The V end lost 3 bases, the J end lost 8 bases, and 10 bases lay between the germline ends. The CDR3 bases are TGTGCCAGCTCACCTAGGGGGAACGAAAAACTGTTTTTT. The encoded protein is CASSPRGNEKLFF.

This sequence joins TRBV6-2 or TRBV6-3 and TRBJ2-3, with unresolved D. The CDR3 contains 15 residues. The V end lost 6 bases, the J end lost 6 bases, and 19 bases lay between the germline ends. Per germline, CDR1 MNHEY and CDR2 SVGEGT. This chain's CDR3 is CASSPLTTAFDTQYF. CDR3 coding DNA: TGTGCCAGCAGCCCACTCACTACGGCCTTTGATACGCAGTATTTT.

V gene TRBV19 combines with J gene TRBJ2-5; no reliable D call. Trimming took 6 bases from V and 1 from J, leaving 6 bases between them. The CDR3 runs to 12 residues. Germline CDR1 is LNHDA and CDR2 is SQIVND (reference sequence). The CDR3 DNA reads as TGTGCCAGTAGGGACGGCCAAGAGACCCAGTACTTC. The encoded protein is CASRDGQETQYF.

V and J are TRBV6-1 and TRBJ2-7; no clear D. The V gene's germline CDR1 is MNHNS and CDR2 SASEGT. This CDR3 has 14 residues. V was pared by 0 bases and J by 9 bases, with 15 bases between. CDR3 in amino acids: CASSEALLLVRQYF. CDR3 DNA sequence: TGTGCCAGCAGTGAAGCCCTCCTTCTGGTAAGGCAGTACTTC.

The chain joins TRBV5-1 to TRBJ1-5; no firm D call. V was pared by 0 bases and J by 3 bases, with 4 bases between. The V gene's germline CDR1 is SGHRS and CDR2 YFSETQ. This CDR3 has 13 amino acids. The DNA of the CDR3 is TGCGCCAGCAGCTTGGGGCACAATCAGCCCCAGCATTTT. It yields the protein CASSLGHNQPQHF.

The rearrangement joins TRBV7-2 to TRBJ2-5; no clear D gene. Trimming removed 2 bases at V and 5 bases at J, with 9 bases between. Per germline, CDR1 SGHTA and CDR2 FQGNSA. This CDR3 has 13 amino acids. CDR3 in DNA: TGTGCCAGCAGCTTAAACATCGTGGAGACCCAGTACTTC. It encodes CASSLNIVETQYF.